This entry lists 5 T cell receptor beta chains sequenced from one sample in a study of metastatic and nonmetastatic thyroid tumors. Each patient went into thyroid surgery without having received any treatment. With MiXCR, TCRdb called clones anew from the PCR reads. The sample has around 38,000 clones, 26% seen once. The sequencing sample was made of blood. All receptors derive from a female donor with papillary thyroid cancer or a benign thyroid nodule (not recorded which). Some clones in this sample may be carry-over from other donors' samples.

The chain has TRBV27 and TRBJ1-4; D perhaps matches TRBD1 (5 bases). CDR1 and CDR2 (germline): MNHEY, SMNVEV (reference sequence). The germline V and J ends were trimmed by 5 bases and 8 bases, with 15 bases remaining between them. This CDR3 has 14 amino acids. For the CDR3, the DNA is TGTGCCAGCAGTCTGGGGACCGATAGGGAAAAACTGTTTTTT. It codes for CASSLGTDREKLFF.

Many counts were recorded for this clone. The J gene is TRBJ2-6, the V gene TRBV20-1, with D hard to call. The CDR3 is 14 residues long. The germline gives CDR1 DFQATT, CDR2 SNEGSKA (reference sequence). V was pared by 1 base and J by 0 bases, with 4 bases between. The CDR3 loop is CSARVSSGANVLTF. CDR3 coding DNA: TGCAGTGCTAGAGTTAGCTCTGGGGCCAACGTCCTGACTTTC.

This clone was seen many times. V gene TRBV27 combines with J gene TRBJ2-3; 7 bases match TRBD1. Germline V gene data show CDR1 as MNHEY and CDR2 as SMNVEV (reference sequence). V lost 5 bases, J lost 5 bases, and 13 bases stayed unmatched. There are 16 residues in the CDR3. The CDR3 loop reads CASSHRGGSVGDTQYF. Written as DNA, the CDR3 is TGTGCCAGCAGTCACAGGGGCGGGTCAGTCGGAGATACGCAGTATTTT.

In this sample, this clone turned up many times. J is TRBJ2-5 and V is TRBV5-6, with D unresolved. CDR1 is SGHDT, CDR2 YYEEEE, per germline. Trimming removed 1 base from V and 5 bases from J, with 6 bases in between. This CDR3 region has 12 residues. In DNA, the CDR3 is TGTGCCAGCAGCTTGCTCCTGGAGACCCAGTACTTC. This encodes CASSLLLETQYF.

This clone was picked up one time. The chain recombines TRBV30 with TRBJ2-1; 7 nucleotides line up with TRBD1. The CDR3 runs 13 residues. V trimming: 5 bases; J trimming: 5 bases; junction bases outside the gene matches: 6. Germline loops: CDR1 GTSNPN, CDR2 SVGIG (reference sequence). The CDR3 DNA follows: TGTGCCTGGGAGGGGGCGAACAACAATGAGCAGTTCTTC. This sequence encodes CAWEGANNNEQFF.